This is a list of T cell receptor beta chains from one sample in a study of blood T cell repertoires in COVID-19. The assay was immunoSEQ multiplex PCR, and TCRdb's table has in-frame clones only and misses some. The data show under 40,000 clones, approximately 80% seen once. The sequenced sample consisted of peripheral blood. Source of these receptors: an older woman with acute or convalescent COVID-19. Each CDR3 is given with its conserved first and last residue. A D gene is named only where the DNA matches it firmly. Part of the rows lack a size; the others show once, few, many or a class for expanded clones.

>NA|TRBV6-5|TRBJ1-1|NA
TGTGCCAGCAGGGATACAGTGCCCAACACTGAAGCTTTCTTT
CASRDTVPNTEAFF
>NA|TRBV3-1/TRBV3-2|TRBJ2-1|NA
TGTGCCAGCAGCCAAACTAGCAATAATGAGCAGTTCTTC
CASSQTSNNEQFF
>TRBD1|TRBV10-3|TRBJ1-1|NA
TGTGCCATCAGTGACCCGGGACAGGGGGCCAGAGGTGAAGCTTTCTTT
CAISDPGQGARGEAFF
>TRBD1|TRBV7-3|TRBJ2-4|NA
TGTGCCAGCAGCACCGACGGGACAGGGAAAAACATTCAGTACTTC
CASSTDGTGKNIQYF
>TRBD1|TRBV18|TRBJ2-3|NA
TGTGCCAGCTCACCTGGGACAGGGGCAGATACGCAGTATTTT
CASSPGTGADTQYF
>NA|TRBV19|TRBJ1-1|NA
TGTGCCAGTAGGGGATTAGGCGGGAAGGACACTGAAGCTTTCTTT
CASRGLGGKDTEAFF
>TRBD1|TRBV2|TRBJ1-2|once
TGTGCCAGCAGTGAGGACAGGGAGGATGGCTACACCTTC
CASSEDREDGYTF
>TRBD2|TRBV2|TRBJ2-2|NA
TGTGCCAGCAATCCTTCGCCTAGCGGAAACACCGGGGAGCTGTTTTTT
CASNPSPSGNTGELFF
>NA|TRBV6-4|TRBJ2-3|NA
TGTGCCAGCAGTCGGGGGAGCACAGATACGCAGTATTTT
CASSRGSTDTQYF
>NA|TRBV10-3|TRBJ1-1|once
TGTGCCATCACTACGGACAGAGGGACTGAAGCTTTCTTT
CAITTDRGTEAFF